The present T cell receptor beta chain was sequenced within a study of cytomegalovirus exposure and HLA in healthy donors. Whole-study findings and limits: In an earlier analysis, about 87% or about 30%: the productive usage of most TCR beta V segments.

This clone is a singleton in its sample. Its specificity is unknown. V was cut by 0 bases and J by 8 bases, with 17 bases left in between. The V gene's germline CDR1 is GTSNPN and CDR2 SVGIG (reference sequence). The CDR3 length is 15 residues. PCR was performed using 60 Vbeta and 13 Jbeta primers. As handled by the study authors: Later work found tens of millions of unique TCR beta chains, with 9.5 million to 11 million shared. The data were produced by immunoSEQ multiplex PCR, yet TCRdb's version contains in-frame clones alone and is incomplete. The V and J calls and the clone size are those of that table, but D and trimming were determined from the DNA. The sample contains some 71,000 clones, 70% of which appear only once.

The sample consisted of PBMCs. The rearrangement links TRBV30 to TRBJ1-3, with D unresolved. This receptor was obtained from a woman aged 45-60 years in good health and CMV-seropositive. The CDR3 is CAWSVGSGGEDTIYF. The CDR3 nucleotides read TGTGCCTGGAGTGTAGGATCCGGAGGTGAAGACACCATATATTTT.